This T cell receptor (beta chain) is from a study of siplizumab effects on memory and regulatory T cells. TCRdb's table, derived via immunoSEQ multiplex PCR, lists solely in-frame clones and lacks some. The data show roughly 100,000 clones, approximately 91% seen once. Study results and limitations: The suppressive capacity of proliferating Tregs from siplizumab cultures remained unconfirmed. Naive T cells, seemingly more diverse than memory cells, seemed major alloresponse contributors. Only a minor fraction of alloreactive clones mapped to unstimulated subsets.

The CDR3 sequence is 16 residues long. CDR1 and CDR2 from the germline V gene are ENHRY and SYGVKD. The junction had 8 bases not matched to a gene; V was cut back by 0 bases and J by 5 bases. Concerning this clone: Its antigen is still unknown.

The sample was non-Treg CD4+ T cells sorted from blood. The TCR was taken from a human donor in good health. The rearrangement joins TRBV10-3 to TRBJ2-5, with 8 nucleotides matching TRBD2. Here the CDR3 DNA reads TGTGCCATCAGTGAGTCGACGGGGCTAGCGGGTGAGACCCAGTACTTC. It translates to CAISESTGLAGETQYF.